This TCR beta chain appears in the sequencing data of a study of T cell responses to AZD1222 COVID-19 vaccine. TCRdb keeps only in-frame clones here, not all; method: immunoSEQ multiplex PCR. The sample holds more than 110,000 clones; 92% are singletons and the top ten take about 3.7%. Germline loops: CDR1 MNHEY, CDR2 SMNVEV (reference sequence). Trimming took 8 bases from V and 0 from J, leaving 25 bases between them. The CDR3 runs to 18 residues. Study outcomes and limitations: Seropositive at baseline were only a handful of AZD1222 recipients.

Note on this clone: Its target is not known.

This clonotype was obtained from an adult in good health. Material: peripheral blood, obtained on day 0 of AZD1222 vaccination. V and J are TRBV27 and TRBJ1-1; D gene unclear. CDR3 bases: TGTGCCAGCGCCTTACGACGGGGAGGTTTGTTCGTGAACACTGAAGCTTTCTTT. This encodes CASALRRGGLFVNTEAFF.